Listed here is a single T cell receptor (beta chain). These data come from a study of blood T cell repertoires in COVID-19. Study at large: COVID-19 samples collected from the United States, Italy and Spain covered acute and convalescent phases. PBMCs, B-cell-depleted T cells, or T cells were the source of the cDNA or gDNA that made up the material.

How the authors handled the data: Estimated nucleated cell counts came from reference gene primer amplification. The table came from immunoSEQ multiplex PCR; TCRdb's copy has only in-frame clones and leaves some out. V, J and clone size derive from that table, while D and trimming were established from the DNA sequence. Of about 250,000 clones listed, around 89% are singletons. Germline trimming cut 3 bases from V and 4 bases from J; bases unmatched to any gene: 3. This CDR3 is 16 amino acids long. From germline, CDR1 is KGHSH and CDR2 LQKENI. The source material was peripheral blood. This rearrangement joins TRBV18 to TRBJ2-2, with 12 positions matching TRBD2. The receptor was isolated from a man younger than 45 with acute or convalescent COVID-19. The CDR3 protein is CASSPGLAGPTGELFF. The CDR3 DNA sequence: TGTGCCAGCTCACCGGGACTAGCGGGCCCCACCGGGGAGCTGTTTTTT.